This T cell receptor beta chain was documented in a study of graft-versus-host responses after intestinal transplantation. Across the whole study: Recipients across the board were started on anti-thymocyte globulin induction, then kept on tacrolimus and steroids for roughly 3 years.

Repertoires were generated with immunoSEQ multiplex PCR, while TCRdb's copy carries only in-frame clones and drops some. This table has 45,000 to 60,000 clones, about nine tenths appearing once. Concerning this clone: Its antigen is unknown.

Study-level findings and limits: Investigators detected GvH clones in recipient marrow, with some emerging earlier in ileum or blood.

Source: unstimulated CD4+ T cells sorted from spleen or lymph node cells, taken before transplant. The TCR was taken from a human donor who was the organ donor for an intestinal transplant.

The CDR3 DNA reads as TGTGCCAGCAGCTCCGAGAGCGGGAGGGGGTACAATGAGCAGTTCTTC. Encoded protein: CASSSESGRGYNEQFF. This chain joins TRBV7-2 and TRBJ2-1, with 10 bases identical to TRBD2. Germline values: CDR1 SGHTA, CDR2 FQGNSA. V lost 4 bases, J lost 4 bases, and 7 bases stayed unmatched. CDR3 size: 16 residues.